Below are 21 T cell receptor beta chains sequenced from a single sample in a study of T cell repertoires in cytomegalovirus infection. TCRdb analysed the reads with MiXCR anew, one entry per CDR3 protein. The sample carries about 530,000 distinct CDR3 sequences, more than 25% recorded once. Sequencing was carried out using PBMCs. The source of these receptors is a human donor in good health (CMV status not recorded). Some clones in this sample may be carry-over from other donors' samples.

This clonotype was detected many times. The DNA for the CDR3 is TGTGCCAGCAGCTTATCGGGGAGTCAGCCCCAGCATTTT. Translating it yields CASSLSGSQPQHF. The V call is TRBV7-2, the J call TRBJ1-5; D unresolved. Trimming cost V 2 bases and J 6 bases, with 8 bases left between them. The CDR3 contains 13 residues. Germline assignment: CDR1 SGHTA and CDR2 FQGNSA.

This clonotype showed up just a few times. The chain links TRBV7-8 to TRBJ2-7; perhaps TRBD2 as D (6 bases). The CDR3 length is 14 residues. V was cut by 5 bases and J by 4 bases, with 15 bases left in between. Germline values: CDR1 SGHVS, CDR2 FQNEAQ. The CDR3 loop reads CASSPGSSAYEQYV. CDR3 coding DNA: TGTGCCAGCAGCCCCGGATCTAGCGCTTACGAGCAGTACGTC.

For the CDR3, the DNA is TGTGCCAGCAGCTTGGGTCTCCGCTACGAGCAGTACTTC. Protein product: CASSLGLRYEQYF. The chain is built from TRBV7-2 and TRBJ2-7; D uncertain. CDR1 is SGHTA, CDR2 FQGNSA, per germline. The CDR3 runs 13 residues. The V gene lost 3 bases and the J gene lost 3 bases, with 9 bases spanning the gap.

With regard to this clonotype: This may come from a read error, since a much larger clone is one base off. V usage is TRBV7-2 and J usage is TRBJ1-5; possible D gene TRBD1, 6 bases. Germline-derived CDR1 and CDR2 are SGHTA and FQGNSA. There are 15 residues in the CDR3. The CDR3 nucleotides read TGTGTCAGCAAGCCGGACAGTGGCGGCGGTCAGCCCCAGCATTTT. This gives the protein CVSKPDSGGGQPQHF.

V is TRBV19 and J is TRBJ1-6; D gene uncertain. The CDR3 totals 14 residues. V gave up 4 bases and J gave up 7 bases, with 11 bases separating them. The germline V gene has CDR1 LNHDA and CDR2 SQIVND (reference sequence). CDR3 bases: TGTGCCAGTAGTACCCGGACGGGGAATTCACCCCTCCACTTT. Its protein product is CASSTRTGNSPLHF. The full variable domain, rest sourced from reference TRBV19 and TRBJ1-6, is DGGITQSPKYLFRKEGQNVTLSCEQNLNHDAMYWYRQDPGQGLRLIYYSQIVNDFQKGDIAEGYSVSREKKESFPLTVTSAQKNPTAFYLCASSTRTGNSPLHFGNGTRLTVT.

The sample holds a few counts of this clonotype. The V and J genes are TRBV9 and TRBJ2-7, with no clear D. The V gene's germline CDR1 is SGDLS and CDR2 YYNGEE. The CDR3 consists of 15 residues. The V end lost 0 bases, the J end lost 0 bases, and 10 bases lay between the germline ends. CDR3 protein: CASSVDASYSYEQYF. The CDR3 DNA follows: TGTGCCAGCAGCGTAGATGCTAGTTACTCCTACGAGCAGTACTTC.

This clonotype was recorded at least ten times. CDR3 region: CASSLGQGDQPQHF. CDR3 bases: TGTGCCAGCAGCTTGGGACAGGGGGATCAGCCCCAGCATTTT. This chain links TRBV7-9 with TRBJ1-5; TRBD1 matches at 11 bases. The CDR3 length is 14 residues. In germline, CDR1 is SEHNR, CDR2 FQNEAQ (reference sequence). V was clipped by 3 bases and J by 5 bases; unmatched bases: 0.

This clonotype occurred a few times. This rearrangement joins TRBV20-1 to TRBJ2-1, with TRBD2 identical over 16 bases. This CDR3 has 16 residues. J gave up 4 bases and V 8 bases, and 8 bases lay outside the gene matches. CDR1 DFQATT and CDR2 SNEGSKA come from the germline V gene (reference sequence). The CDR3 loop is CSIGTSGRVGYNEQFF. The CDR3 DNA reads as TGCAGTATTGGGACTAGCGGGAGGGTCGGTTACAATGAGCAGTTCTTC.

The sample holds a few counts of this clonotype. The chain uses TRBV6-5 and TRBJ1-1, with D uncertain. The V and J ends lost 7 bases and 0 bases respectively, with 9 bases between them. This CDR3 comprises 13 residues. Germline CDR1 and CDR2: MNHEY and SVGAGI. In DNA form, the CDR3 reads TGTGCCAGCATCGGCTACATGAACACTGAAGCTTTCTTT. This translates into CASIGYMNTEAFF.

At least ten counts were recorded for this clonotype. This sequence joins TRBV7-9 and TRBJ2-2; D gene uncertain. V lost 5 bases and J lost 3, with 13 bases in between. From germline, CDR1 is SEHNR and CDR2 FQNEAQ (reference sequence). The CDR3 is made up of 15 amino acids. The DNA of the CDR3 is TGTGCCAGCAGCCTTAAGGAAGCAGACACCGGGGAGCTGTTTTTT. It translates to CASSLKEADTGELFF.

This clonotype has more than one count but fewer than ten. The chain couples TRBV6-2 or TRBV6-3 to TRBJ2-5; 8 bases agree with TRBD2. Trimming at V came to 6 bases and at J to 5 bases, leaving 20 bases not matched to a gene. The CDR3 length is 18 residues. CDR1 is MNHEY and CDR2 is SVGEGT in the germline V gene. The CDR3 protein is CASRPPHGRAVGLETQYF. CDR3 nucleotide sequence: TGTGCCAGCAGGCCCCCCCACGGGAGGGCCGTGGGTTTGGAGACCCAGTACTTC.

This clonotype was counted a few times. The V gene is TRBV19, the J gene TRBJ1-1; 9 bases are shared with TRBD1. Germline V gene lookup returns CDR1 LNHDA and CDR2 SQIVND (reference sequence). The CDR3 sequence is 16 residues long. The trim removed 2 bases at V and 2 bases at J, leaving 6 bases unmatched. This chain's CDR3 is CASSIWDRVSNTEAFF. CDR3 in DNA: TGTGCCAGTAGTATATGGGACAGGGTTTCCAACACTGAAGCTTTCTTT.

The chain links TRBV6-2 or TRBV6-3 to TRBJ2-2, with a tentative D call TRBD2 (6 bases). The CDR3 covers 14 residues. Per germline, CDR1 MNHEY and CDR2 SVGEGT. V lost 4 bases, J lost 6 bases, and 12 bases lay in between. The CDR3 bases are TGTGCCAGCAGTTTATTGCGGGAAGCCGGGGAGCTGTTTTTT. Translated, it gives CASSLLREAGELFF.

This clonotype was counted between two and nine times. The chain combines TRBV12-3 or TRBV12-4 with TRBJ2-3; D perhaps matches TRBD2 (6 bases). The CDR3 has 14 residues. The V end lost 3 bases, the J end lost 8 bases, and 15 bases lay between the germline ends. The CDR3 reads CASSFGGTRLTQYF. The CDR3 nucleotides read TGTGCCAGCAGTTTTGGCGGGACCCGCCTTACGCAGTATTTT.

This sequence joins TRBV12-5 and TRBJ2-2, with D possibly being TRBD1 or TRBD2 (5 bases each). Trimming removed 4 bases at V and 0 bases at J, with 12 bases between. Germline V CDR1 and CDR2: LGHNT, FRNRAP. The CDR3 has 16 amino acids. CDR3 in DNA: TGTGCTAGTGGTTCCCTTTGGGGGTCGAACACCGGGGAGCTGTTTTTT. The encoded protein is CASGSLWGSNTGELFF.

CDR3 residues: CASSLVAGAGSPLHF. The CDR3 DNA sequence: TGTGCCAGCAGTTTAGTTGCAGGGGCGGGTTCACCCCTCCACTTT. This chain joins TRBV28 and TRBJ1-6; the D gene is possibly TRBD1 (6 bases). This CDR3 spans 15 amino acids. Trimming left V 2 bases short and J 9 bases short, with 14 bases between. CDR1 is MDHEN and CDR2 is SYDVKM in the germline V gene.

This clonotype was seen only a few times. The V gene is TRBV20-1, the J gene TRBJ2-2, with 9 bases lining up with TRBD2. CDR1 is DFQATT, CDR2 SNEGSKA, per germline (reference sequence). After removal of 0 bases from V and 1 base from J, the junction contained 3 bases not matched to a gene. The CDR3 has 16 amino acids. The CDR3, as DNA: TGCAGTGCTAGAGATATGCGGGGGGGGAACACCGGGGAGCTGTTTTTT. Translation gives CSARDMRGGNTGELFF.

Many counts were recorded for this clonotype. The chain joins TRBV7-9 to TRBJ1-4; D not resolved. Trimming removed 3 bases from V and 10 bases from J, with 12 bases in between. This CDR3 region has 13 residues. CDR1 and CDR2 (germline): SEHNR, FQNEAQ (reference sequence). The DNA for the CDR3 is TGTGCCAGCAGCTTTACTCAGAGTCCAAAACTGTTTTTT. It specifies CASSFTQSPKLFF.

This clonotype has more than one count but fewer than ten. CDR3 amino acids: CASSPGGPSGNTIYF. DNA of the CDR3: TGTGCCAGCAGCCCCGGGGGTCCGTCTGGAAACACCATATATTTT. This chain joins TRBV7-2 and TRBJ1-3; possible D gene TRBD1, 5 bases. The V end was cut by 5 bases, the J end by 1 base, with 12 bases between. The V gene's germline CDR1 is SGHTA and CDR2 FQGNSA. The CDR3 has 15 residues.

In its sample, this clonotype was seen a few times. The V and J genes are TRBV6-2 or TRBV6-3 and TRBJ2-3; 10 nucleotides line up with TRBD1. This CDR3 spans 15 amino acids. Germline-derived CDR1 and CDR2 are MNHEY and SVGEGT. V gave up 8 bases and J gave up 6 bases; unmatched junction bases: 11. The CDR3 coding sequence is TGTGCCAGCCGGGACAGGGGCCCCTCTTTGGATACGCAGTATTTT. Its protein is CASRDRGPSLDTQYF.

This sequence joins TRBV5-5 and TRBJ2-5; 13 bases fit TRBD2. Trimming took 2 bases from V and 3 from J; bases not matched to a gene: 4. The germline V gene has CDR1 SGHKS and CDR2 YYEKEE (reference sequence). The CDR3 runs 16 residues. This CDR3 reads CASSFWTSGRKETQYF. The CDR3 coding sequence is TGTGCCAGCAGCTTTTGGACTAGCGGGAGAAAAGAGACCCAGTACTTC.